This T cell receptor beta chain was sequenced during a study of T cells after yellow fever vaccination. Study findings and constraints: On re-exposure, the response was weaker but peaked faster, at day 5 versus 15. Boosting was followed by the reappearance of most primary-vaccination clones (under 97% CD4, about 90% CD8). Within FACS-sorted repertoires, abundant clonotypes contaminating from the bulk population could be present.

With 4 bases clipped from V and 9 bases from J, the junction kept 10 bases outside the gene matches. This CDR3 is 15 amino acids long. Germline values: CDR1 SGHRS, CDR2 YFSETQ. Turning to this clonotype: What it binds is unknown.

Template-switching 5'RACE yielded the TCR cDNA; a universal primer site and UMIs were added in the process. TCRdb independently ran MiXCR on the 5' RACE reads; one entry per CDR3 protein. Seen here are 450,000 to 550,000 distinct CDR3 sequences, around a fifth observed once, and the top ten hold about 16%. The material sequenced was PBMCs, taken 21 days after the first yellow fever vaccination. The chain has TRBV5-1 and TRBJ1-6, with 7 nucleotides matching TRBD1. The clonotype originates from a man between 18 and 29 years old who received the YFV17D yellow fever vaccine. The CDR3 loop reads CASSQTTGNPSPLHF. The CDR3 coding sequence is TGCGCCAGCAGCCAAACGACAGGGAATCCTTCACCCCTCCACTTT.